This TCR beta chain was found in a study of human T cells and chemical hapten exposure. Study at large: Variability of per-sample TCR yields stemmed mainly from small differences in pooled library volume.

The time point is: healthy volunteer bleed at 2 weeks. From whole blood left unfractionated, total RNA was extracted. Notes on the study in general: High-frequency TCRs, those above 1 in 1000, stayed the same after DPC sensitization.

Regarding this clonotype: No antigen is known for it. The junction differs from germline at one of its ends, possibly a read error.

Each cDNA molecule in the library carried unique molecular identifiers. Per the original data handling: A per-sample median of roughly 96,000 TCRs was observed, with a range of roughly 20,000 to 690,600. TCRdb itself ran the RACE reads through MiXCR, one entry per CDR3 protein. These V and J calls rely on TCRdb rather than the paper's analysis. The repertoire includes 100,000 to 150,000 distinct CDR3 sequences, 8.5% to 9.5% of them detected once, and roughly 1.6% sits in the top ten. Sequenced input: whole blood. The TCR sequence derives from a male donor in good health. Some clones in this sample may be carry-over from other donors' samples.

CDR3 in DNA: TGTGTCAGCTCACCACTGAGGGGGTTCACTGAAGCTTTCTTT. It yields the protein CVSSPLRGFTEAFF. The rearrangement links TRBV18 to TRBJ1-1, with D possibly being TRBD1 (6 bases). Per germline, CDR1 KGHSH and CDR2 LQKENI. This CDR3 spans 14 amino acids.